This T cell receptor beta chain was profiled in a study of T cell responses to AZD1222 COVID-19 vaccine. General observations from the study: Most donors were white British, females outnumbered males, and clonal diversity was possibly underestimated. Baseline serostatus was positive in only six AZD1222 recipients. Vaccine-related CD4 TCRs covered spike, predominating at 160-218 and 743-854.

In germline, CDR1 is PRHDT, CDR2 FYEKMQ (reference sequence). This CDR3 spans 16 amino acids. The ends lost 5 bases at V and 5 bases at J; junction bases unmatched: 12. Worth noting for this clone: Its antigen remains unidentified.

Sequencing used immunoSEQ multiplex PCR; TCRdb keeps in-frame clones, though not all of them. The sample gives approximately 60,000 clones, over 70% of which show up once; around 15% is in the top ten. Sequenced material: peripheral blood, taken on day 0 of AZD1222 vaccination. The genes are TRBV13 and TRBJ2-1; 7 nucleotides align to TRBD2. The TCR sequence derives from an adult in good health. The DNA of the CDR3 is TGTGCCAGCAGCCCGCCGCGGGGCGGGGGACACAATGAGCAGTTCTTC. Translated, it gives CASSPPRGGGHNEQFF.